The 23 T cell receptor beta chains below come from one sample, sequenced in a study of T cells in Graves' hyperthyroidism and ophthalmopathy. The CDR3 regions of TCR beta were amplified from RNA transcripts. HTBI primers drove first-round RT-PCR of the TCR CDR3. A single record per CDR3 protein comes from TCRdb applying MiXCR to the multiplex PCR reads. Of about 37,000 distinct CDR3 sequences in the sample, roughly half were seen once. The sample comprised blood. These receptors were obtained from a man aged 35 to 55 with Graves' ophthalmopathy.

The gene calls are TRBV3-1 and TRBJ2-2, with 9 bases identical to TRBD1. Looked up from germline, CDR1 is LGHDT and CDR2 is YNNKEL (reference sequence). V dropped 4 bases and J dropped 1; count of bases not matched to a gene: 4. This CDR3 has 16 amino acids. CDR3 coding DNA: TGTGCCAGCAGCCCGTGGACAGGGGTGAACACCGGGGAGCTGTTTTTT. Protein sequence: CASSPWTGVNTGELFF. The entire variable domain, with the rest obtained from reference TRBV3-1 and TRBJ2-2, is as follows: DTAVSQTPKYLVTQMGNDKSIKCEQNLGHDTMYWYKQDSKKFLKIMFSYNNKELIINETVPNRFSPKSPDKAHLNLHINSLELGDSAVYFCASSPWTGVNTGELFFGEGSRLTVL.

This clonotype was seen many times. CDR3 residues: CSATPGTGVGNTEAFF. The CDR3 DNA reads as TGCAGTGCTACCCCAGGGACAGGGGTCGGGAACACTGAAGCTTTCTTT. This chain uses TRBV20-1 with TRBJ1-1; 10 bases fit TRBD1. CDR1 is DFQATT and CDR2 is SNEGSKA in the germline V gene (reference sequence). The CDR3 is made up of 16 amino acids. The V gene end was trimmed by 4 bases and the J gene end by 1 base; junction bases not matched to a gene: 9.

At least ten counts were recorded for this clonotype. This CDR3 reads CASSPPAGSETQYF. The CDR3, as DNA: TGTGCCAGCAGCCCCCCCGCTGGTTCAGAGACCCAGTACTTC. This sequence joins TRBV3-1 and TRBJ2-5; D is unresolved. The CDR3 is 14 residues long. V was pared by 4 bases and J by 4 bases, with 13 bases between. From germline, CDR1 is LGHDT and CDR2 YNNKEL (reference sequence).

This clonotype was counted at least ten times. The chain uses TRBV20-1 and TRBJ2-5; D is ambiguous. Per germline, CDR1 DFQATT and CDR2 SNEGSKA (reference sequence). The CDR3 totals 14 residues. V lost 0 bases and J lost 0, with 8 bases in between. CDR3 loop: CSARDVGYQETQYF. The CDR3, as DNA: TGCAGTGCTAGAGATGTGGGGTACCAAGAGACCCAGTACTTC.

This clonotype was detected many times. The chain joins TRBV20-1 to TRBJ1-2, with D maybe TRBD1 (5 bases). Trimming took 1 base from V and 4 from J, leaving 10 bases between them. Per the germline V gene, CDR1 is DFQATT and CDR2 is SNEGSKA (reference sequence). This CDR3 has 13 residues. DNA of the CDR3: TGCAGTGCTAGAGCGGGGGGGTTCTATGGCTACACCTTC. Protein product: CSARAGGFYGYTF.

The chain recombines TRBV29-1 with TRBJ1-2; the D gene is possibly TRBD1 (6 bases). The germline gives CDR1 SQVTM, CDR2 ANQGSEA. CDR3 size: 12 residues. Trimming shortened V by 7 bases and J by 4 bases, and 13 bases separated the two germline ends. CDR3 coding DNA: TGCAGCGAGAACAGGGTACCCTATGGCTACACCTTC. Amino acid sequence: CSENRVPYGYTF.

This clonotype was seen at least ten times. V and J are TRBV19 and TRBJ2-5; 11 nucleotides agree with TRBD2. The ends lost 4 bases at V and 5 bases at J; junction bases unmatched: 9. The CDR3 runs to 16 residues. In germline, CDR1 is LNHDA, CDR2 SQIVND (reference sequence). The DNA for the CDR3 is TGTGCCAGTAGTACGGGACTAGCGGCGATGGGGGAGACCCAGTACTTC. Its protein is CASSTGLAAMGETQYF.

V usage is TRBV7-8 and J usage is TRBJ2-1, with D possibly being TRBD1 (6 bases). V was cut by 3 bases and J by 7 bases, with 16 bases left in between. Germline CDR1 reads SGHVS; CDR2 reads FQNEAQ. The CDR3 loop spans 15 amino acids. Written as DNA, the CDR3 is TGTGCCAGCAGCTTCCCCCGGGCAGGGGATAATGAGCAGTTCTTC. The encoded protein is CASSFPRAGDNEQFF. Filled out from reference TRBV7-8 and TRBJ2-1, the complete variable domain reads GAGVSQSPRYKVAKRGQDVALRCDPISGHVSLFWYQQALGQGPEFLTYFQNEAQLDKSGLPSDRFFAERPEGSVSTLKIQRTQQEDSAVYLCASSFPRAGDNEQFFGPGTRLTVL.

A word on this clonotype: One end of the junction varies from germline; a read error may be responsible. This chain uses TRBV5-1 with TRBJ2-1; D gene ambiguous. CDR3 length: 12 residues. Germline V gene sequence: CDR1 SGHRS, CDR2 YFSETQ. CDR3 in DNA: TGCGCCAGCAGCATGGACGGCGATGAGCAGTGCTTC. Translating gives CASSMDGDEQCF.

This clonotype was seen ten or more times. V is TRBV7-3 and J is TRBJ2-2; 10 bases align to TRBD2. With 5 bases clipped from V and 6 bases from J, the junction kept 9 bases outside the gene matches. CDR1 and CDR2 (germline): SGHTA, FQGTGA. The CDR3 has 16 residues. The CDR3 loop is CASSPGAGGLAGELFF. As DNA, the CDR3 is TGTGCCAGCAGCCCCGGAGCGGGGGGGCTGGCCGGGGAGCTGTTTTTT.

Ten or more counts support this clonotype. The chain couples TRBV28 to TRBJ2-7; D may be TRBD2 (5 bases). The CDR3 is 16 residues long. Germline V lookup: CDR1 MDHEN, CDR2 SYDVKM. Trimming left V 7 bases short and J 0 bases short, with 19 bases between. CDR3 residues: CASTTLARDRSYEQYF. In nucleotides, the CDR3 is TGTGCCAGCACCACCTTAGCGCGAGACCGCTCCTACGAGCAGTACTTC.

This chain connects TRBV9 to TRBJ1-2, with TRBD1 matching over 7 bases. The CDR3 length is 16 residues. V trimming: 3 bases; J trimming: 8 bases; junction bases outside the gene matches: 16. The germline V gene has CDR1 SGDLS and CDR2 YYNGEE. The CDR3: CASSGGQAGRGYGYTF. In DNA form, the CDR3 reads TGTGCCAGCAGCGGAGGACAGGCGGGCAGGGGTTACGGCTACACCTTC.

This clonotype was found many times. The V and J genes are TRBV4-2 and TRBJ2-3; TRBD2 matches 14 bases. This CDR3 region has 19 residues. Germline V gene sequence: CDR1 LGHNA, CDR2 YNFKEQ. The trim removed 0 bases at V and 8 bases at J, leaving 13 bases unmatched. CDR3 bases: TGTGCCAGCAGCCAAGATCTCGGGACTAGCGGGAGCCCTCAGGGTACGCAGTATTTT. It yields the protein CASSQDLGTSGSPQGTQYF.

This clonotype was counted ten times or more. The CDR3 DNA is TGTGCCAGCAGCGCGGGACAGGCCCTTGAAGCTTTCTTT. It specifies CASSAGQALEAFF. This chain links TRBV5-5 with TRBJ1-1; 8 nucleotides align to TRBD1. After removal of 4 bases from V and 7 bases from J, the junction contained 6 bases not matched to a gene. Germline values: CDR1 SGHKS, CDR2 YYEKEE (reference sequence). The CDR3 length is 13 residues.

The chain uses TRBV6-1 and TRBJ2-7; D gene ambiguous. This CDR3 spans 8 amino acids. Looked up from germline, CDR1 is MNHNS and CDR2 is SASEGT. Trimming took off 6 bases at V and 11 bases at J, with 5 bases between the two ends. The CDR3: CASRGEYF. DNA of the CDR3: TGTGCCAGCAGGGGCGAGTACTTC.

Note on this clonotype: The limits of the CDR3 on the DNA are not certain, so only TCRdb's listed CDR3 is given. V and J are TRBV12-3 or TRBV12-4 and TRBJ1-5. The CDR3 is 13 residues long, ends included. CDR3 amino acids: CASSLVASGSLHF.

This clonotype occurred many times. J is TRBJ2-2 and V is TRBV4-1, with 11 positions matching TRBD1. From germline, CDR1 is MGHRA and CDR2 YSYEKL. CDR3 length: 14 residues. Trimming cost V 4 bases and J 6 bases; bases outside gene matches: 1. The DNA of the CDR3 is TGCGCCAGCAGCCTGGGACAGGGGGCCGGGGAGCTGTTTTTT. Translating it yields CASSLGQGAGELFF.

In this sample, this clonotype turned up many times. The J gene is TRBJ2-1, the V gene TRBV5-1; TRBD2 might be the D (7 bases). Germline V gene lookup returns CDR1 SGHRS and CDR2 YFSETQ. The CDR3 is made up of 16 amino acids. V shed 4 bases and J shed 4 bases, with 18 bases lying between them. The CDR3 loop is CASSGGGGAEYNEQFF. The CDR3 region has the DNA TGCGCCAGCAGCGGGGGCGGGGGCGCGGAGTACAATGAGCAGTTCTTC.

This clonotype was recorded at least ten times. The chain is built from TRBV6-1 and TRBJ1-1; no clear D gene. CDR1 is MNHNS and CDR2 is SASEGT in the germline V gene. V lost 2 bases and J lost 5, with 9 bases in between. The CDR3 is 13 residues long. The CDR3, as DNA: TGTGCCAGCAGTGAAATGGGGTGGACTGAAGCTTTCTTT. This gives the protein CASSEMGWTEAFF.

This clonotype was counted at least ten times. This chain links TRBV18 with TRBJ1-1, with a possible D match to TRBD1 (5 bases). Looked up from germline, CDR1 is KGHSH and CDR2 is LQKENI. This CDR3 spans 14 amino acids. Trimming took off 4 bases at V and 2 bases at J, with 11 bases between the two ends. CDR3 region: CASSLGTGNTEAFF. The CDR3 DNA sequence: TGTGCCAGCTCACTGGGAACAGGTAACACTGAAGCTTTCTTT.

This clonotype is classed as medium-sized. J is TRBJ1-3 and V is TRBV15; D possibly corresponds to TRBD1 (6 bases). The CDR3 contains 14 residues. Trimming cost V 5 bases and J 3 bases, with 11 bases left between them. The germline V gene has CDR1 LNHNV and CDR2 YYDKDF (reference sequence). DNA for the CDR3: TGTGCCACCAGCGAGAGGGGGAGTGGAAACACCATATATTTT. Translated: CATSERGSGNTIYF.

The V and J genes are TRBV20-1 and TRBJ2-5; 7 bases line up with TRBD1. Germline loops: CDR1 DFQATT, CDR2 SNEGSKA (reference sequence). The CDR3 has 11 amino acids. J lost 9 bases, V lost 6 bases, and 7 bases had no gene match. CDR3 sequence (DNA): TGCAGTGCAACAGGGGAGCAGGCCCAGTACTTC. It codes for CSATGEQAQYF.

For this clonotype: This clone may be a read error of a much larger clone one base away. The chain uses TRBV18 and TRBJ1-1; D unresolved. Germline values: CDR1 KGHSH, CDR2 LQKENI. This CDR3 comprises 13 residues. The CDR3 sequence is CASSVQANTEASF. The CDR3 DNA sequence: TGTGCCAGCTCCGTCCAGGCAAACACTGAAGCTTCCTTT.